This TCR beta chain was documented in a study of neurological immune-mediated disorders (dated by TCRdb to between 2017 and 2020). Study-wide context: The study compared peripheral blood TCR-beta repertoires of HTLV-I-associated myelopathy (HAM/TSP) patients, multiple sclerosis patients and healthy controls using UMI-based sequencing. Of the approximately 70 subjects in the cohort, about 14 were HAM/TSP patients, 34 were multiple sclerosis patients, and about 20 were healthy controls. The approximately 100 TCR-beta libraries included longitudinal samples, technical triplicates and paired sorted CD4+ and CD8+ T-cell subsets alongside PBMC samples. Longitudinal HAM/TSP and healthy donors were sampled at 3 time-points each (about 3-40 month intervals). General conclusions and limits of the study: The highest TCR clonal expansion was observed in HAM/TSP patients, whereas the lowest was observed in MS patients, even when compared with healthy controls. No identical CDR3 amino acid sequences were shared among expanded clones across subjects, suggesting private TCR-beta repertoires in all groups.

In this sample, this clonotype turned up many times. No cognate antigen has been identified for it. No base qualities exist here, and no much larger clone lies one base off it. Sample time point, as interpreted from the label and publication: longitudinal time-point 2. Healthy controls were blood bank volunteers in Maryland, USA. Libraries from unsorted PBMCs were made from 2 million PBMCs kept in RNAlater at -80 degrees C until RNA extraction. Peripheral blood was subjected to Ficoll-Hypaque density gradient centrifugation to isolate PBMCs, which were then cryopreserved in liquid nitrogen. V is clipped by 3 bases and J by 2 bases, and the sequence between their germline boundaries is 6 bases long. The CDR3 holds 13 amino acids from the cysteine to the phenylalanine. Only the CDR3 DNA stays, 39 bases, in frame from base 1. Taken from the germline V gene, the CDR1 and CDR2 loops are SGHRS and YFSETQ.

To synthesize cDNA, template-switch 5'RACE was performed with a primer carrying a 10-nucleotide random unique molecular identifier so that each TCR transcript was tagged. Every sequencing run covered 15-18 subjects and yielded more than 160 million TCR-beta sequences. The RNeasy kit was used for extraction of total RNA. TCR-beta VDJ regions were amplified with primers for the TCR constant region and the 5'RACE anchor, using the KAPA Real-time Library Amplification kit. A first PCR added sample indexes and Illumina adaptors, and a second PCR then raised library yield. After purification with Ampure beads, the TCR product of roughly 650 bp was size-selected on a 2% E-gel SizeSelection system. Before pooling, libraries had their quality checked on a Bioanalyzer, their concentration measured with Qubit, and their quantity determined with the Kapa Library Quantification kit. An Illumina HiSeq 2500 was used to sequence the libraries paired-end at 2 x 150 bp. To increase sequence diversity, about 25-30% phiX was spiked into each library pool. Per the source publication's procedure: Quality-filtered reads were processed with the UMI-based MiGEC pipeline, and over 75% of raw TCR sequences were removed by the MiGEC pipeline during error correction. VDJ genes were aligned to IMGT germline references, and clonotypes were defined by unique CDR3 amino acid sequence plus V-J genes. VDJtools evaluated clonal expansion, Shannon diversity and CDR3 relatedness (CalcPairwiseDistances, ClusterSamples); CLCbio workbench built phylogenetic trees. Clones with at least 8 unique UMIs were defined as expanded, with this threshold being based on coefficient-of-variation modelling across technical triplicates. In-frame beta chains were kept once TCRdb had trimmed the public reads at Q25 with fastp and called clones with MiXCR. Identical CDR3 protein sequences are pooled into one entry, listed with their most common genes and DNA. In this record, the V and J calls reflect TCRdb's handling and not the investigators' own analysis. This sample has tens of thousands of distinct CDR3 sequences in its table, and about 13% of those were observed once. Of the sample, about 2.3% falls within the top ten clones.

The source material was PBMCs. The receptor comes from a woman between 40 and 55 years old in good health. This receptor chain uses TRBV5-1 and TRBJ1-5; the D region possibly corresponds to TRBD1 (5 bases align). The CDR3 protein: CASSSGGNQPQHF. The DNA reads as follows: TGCGCCAGCAGCTCGGGGGGCAATCAGCCCCAGCATTTT.